These 27 T cell receptor beta chains were sequenced from one sample in a study. Each CDR3 protein is one row after TCRdb ran MiXCR on the 5' RACE reads. The data contain about 54,000 distinct CDR3 sequences, roughly 18% of them singletons. Sequencing was carried out using naive CD4+ T cells sorted from blood. Sample subset: naive CD4+ T cells, CD4+CD45RA+CD25-. Receptors were obtained from a female donor with breast cancer.

This clonotype was detected many times. The rearrangement uses TRBV5-1 and TRBJ2-5; D remains ambiguous. The V gene lost 1 base and the J gene lost 5 bases, with 3 bases spanning the gap. CDR1 and CDR2 (germline): SGHRS, YFSETQ. This CDR3 has 11 amino acids. The CDR3 DNA is TGCGCCAGCAGCTTGTTGGAGACCCAGTACTTC. Protein product: CASSLLETQYF.

Worth noting for this clonotype: It may be a read error: a sequence one base away is much more abundant. It is likely a read error, because the conserved phenylalanine at the end of the CDR3 is missing. Because the CDR3's place on the DNA is in doubt, the DNA is left out and the CDR3 is given as listed by TCRdb. The chain carries TRBV6-5 and TRBJ2-7; the DNA was not used to check the table's D call, TRBD1. Inclusive of both ends, the CDR3 amounts to 10 amino acids. From germline, CDR1 is MNHEY and CDR2 SVGAGI. The CDR3 sequence is CARGPGRDTG.

This clonotype was seen repeatedly, ten times or more. The genes are TRBV29-1 and TRBJ2-6, with TRBD1 matching over 9 bases. CDR1 is SQVTM, CDR2 ANQGSEA, per germline. The V and J ends lost 6 bases and 9 bases, in that order; junction bases with no gene match: 3. The CDR3 loop spans 12 amino acids. The CDR3 DNA reads as TGCAGCGTGGGGGACAGGGACAACGTCCTGACTTTC. Translation: CSVGDRDNVLTF.

This clonotype was seen ten or more times. The genes are TRBV5-1 and TRBJ1-5, with D possibly matching TRBD1 (5 bases). The CDR3 sequence is 15 residues long. Germline V gene data show CDR1 as SGHRS and CDR2 as YFSETQ. Trimming shortened V by 0 bases and J by 6 bases, and 13 bases separated the two germline ends. The CDR3 loop is CASSLGGAGGQPQHF. The CDR3 DNA reads as TGCGCCAGCAGCTTGGGAGGGGCGGGTGGTCAGCCCCAGCATTTT.

A few counts support this clonotype. The V gene is TRBV20-1, the J gene TRBJ2-3, with 9 bases that match TRBD2. With 3 bases clipped from V and 0 bases from J, the junction kept 10 bases outside the gene matches. This CDR3 has 17 amino acids. Germline V gene sequence: CDR1 DFQATT, CDR2 SNEGSKA (reference sequence). The CDR3 DNA is TGCAGTGCTAGGCTGTCTAGCGGGGACACTAGCACAGATACGCAGTATTTT. Protein sequence: CSARLSSGDTSTDTQYF.

This clonotype was observed at least ten times. V and J are TRBV5-1 and TRBJ1-1; D perhaps matches TRBD1 (5 bases). The CDR3 runs 14 residues. CDR1 is SGHRS, CDR2 YFSETQ, per germline. Trimming removed 6 bases from V and 0 bases from J, with 12 bases in between. The CDR3 nucleotides are TGCGCCAGCACGGAGGGGCTCATGAACACTGAAGCTTTCTTT. It translates to CASTEGLMNTEAFF.

The table lists this clonotype with many counts. The rearrangement uses TRBV29-1 and TRBJ1-3; unclear D gene. The V gene lost 4 bases and the J gene lost 4 bases, with 5 bases spanning the gap. The CDR3 loop spans 11 amino acids. Germline V gives CDR1 SQVTM, CDR2 ANQGSEA. CDR3 DNA: TGCAGCGTTGTTGTAGGAAACACCATATATTTT. It translates to CSVVVGNTIYF.

The V call is TRBV29-1, the J call TRBJ2-5; TRBD1 aligns across 7 bases. The CDR3 is 12 amino acids. Germline values: CDR1 SQVTM, CDR2 ANQGSEA. Trimming cost V 6 bases and J 3 bases; bases outside gene matches: 4. The DNA for the CDR3 is TGCAGCGTACAGGGGATTGAAGAGACCCAGTACTTC. Residues: CSVQGIEETQYF. Full variable domain (missing parts from reference TRBV29-1 and TRBJ2-5): SAVISQKPSRDICQRGTSLTIQCQVDSQVTMMFWYRQQPGQSLTLIATANQGSEATYESGFVIDKFPISRPNLTFSTLTVSNMSPEDSSIYLCSVQGIEETQYFGPGTRLLVL.

This clonotype has at least ten counts. The chain carries TRBV6-1 and TRBJ2-7; no firm D call. Germline CDR1 and CDR2: MNHNS and SASEGT. Trimming left V 4 bases short and J 6 bases short, with 7 bases between. CDR3 length: 11 amino acids. The CDR3 nucleotides read TGTGCCAGCAGTGGCCCCCCCGAGCAGTACTTC. It specifies CASSGPPEQYF.

This chain joins TRBV6-5 and TRBJ2-2; D possibly matches TRBD1 or TRBD2 (7 bases each). Trimming cost V 6 bases and J 6 bases, with 14 bases left between them. From germline, CDR1 is MNHEY and CDR2 SVGAGI. This CDR3 comprises 14 residues. The CDR3: CASRLTGRAGELFF. CDR3 sequence (DNA): TGTGCCAGCAGGTTGACAGGGAGGGCCGGGGAGCTGTTTTTT.

The chain has TRBV30 and TRBJ1-1; TRBD1 aligns across 7 bases. The CDR3 runs to 12 residues. Germline assignment: CDR1 GTSNPN and CDR2 SVGIG (reference sequence). Trimming took 4 bases from V and 8 from J; bases not matched to a gene: 7. The CDR3 DNA reads TGTGCCTGGACCCGACAGGGAGGAGAAGCTTTCTTT. This gives the protein CAWTRQGGEAFF.

Only a few counts were recorded for this clonotype. The V call is TRBV11-3, the J call TRBJ2-3; D may be TRBD1 (5 bases). Trimming left V 4 bases short and J 3 bases short, with 14 bases between. The CDR3 length is 15 residues. The V gene's germline CDR1 is SGHNT and CDR2 YENEEA. The CDR3 DNA reads as TGTGCCAGCAGCTCTAATCGGCACAGGACAGATACGCAGTATTTT. Translated, it gives CASSSNRHRTDTQYF.

This clonotype was observed many times. The rearrangement joins TRBV20-1 to TRBJ2-7; D is possibly TRBD2 (5 bases). Germline assignment: CDR1 DFQATT and CDR2 SNEGSKA (reference sequence). The CDR3 is made up of 12 amino acids. Trimming took 7 bases from V and 4 from J, leaving 14 bases between them. CDR3 coding DNA: TGCAGTGGAGTTGGTAGGAGGTACGAGCAGTACTTC. Translation: CSGVGRRYEQYF.

The sample holds a few counts of this clonotype. V usage is TRBV20-1 and J usage is TRBJ2-7; a possible D gene is TRBD1 (6 bases). Between the trimmed V and J ends, which lost 5 bases and 3 bases, there was a span of 17 bases. Germline loops: CDR1 DFQATT, CDR2 SNEGSKA (reference sequence). The CDR3 has 14 residues. CDR3 in DNA: TGCAGTGCTGCTCCGGGACACGTCCTCTACGAGCAGTACTTC. The encoded protein is CSAAPGHVLYEQYF.

The chain employs TRBV15 and TRBJ2-3; no clear D gene. Looked up from germline, CDR1 is LNHNV and CDR2 is YYDKDF (reference sequence). V dropped 0 bases and J dropped 5 bases, with 6 bases sitting between them. The CDR3 sequence is 13 residues long. In DNA form, the CDR3 reads TGTGCCACCAGCAGAGATCAAGAAGATACGCAGTATTTT. Translating gives CATSRDQEDTQYF.

The chain joins TRBV12-3 or TRBV12-4 to TRBJ2-3; 12 nucleotides align to TRBD2. Trimming removed 5 bases from V and 0 bases from J; junction bases left unmatched: 3. The length of the CDR3 is 16 residues. CDR3 protein: CASSPGTSGSTDTQYF. CDR3 nucleotides: TGTGCCAGCAGTCCCGGGACTAGCGGGAGCACAGATACGCAGTATTTT.

Turning to this clonotype: This may stem from a read error, because a much larger clone lies one nucleotide away. This chain links TRBV29-1 with TRBJ1-1; the match to TRBD1 covers 9 bases. The V gene's germline CDR1 is SQVTM and CDR2 ANQGSEA. The CDR3 consists of 13 residues. The CDR3 DNA is TGCAGCGTTGCGAGGACAGGGGCCCTTGAAGCTTCCTTT. It is translated as CSVARTGALEASF. Full variable domain (rest looked up from reference TRBV29-1 and TRBJ1-1): SAVISQKPSRDICQRGTSLTIQCQVDSQVTMMFWYRQQPGQSLTLIATANQGSEATYESGFVIDKFPISRPNLTFSTLTVSNMSPEDSSIYLCSVARTGALEASFGQGTRLTVV.

The chain employs TRBV5-1 and TRBJ2-5; 8 nucleotides agree with TRBD2. This CDR3 contains 16 residues. With 3 bases clipped from V and 5 bases from J, the junction kept 12 bases outside the gene matches. Germline V gene sequence: CDR1 SGHRS, CDR2 YFSETQ. CDR3 protein: CASSSTPAAGGETQYF. CDR3 bases: TGCGCCAGCAGCTCGACCCCCGCGGCGGGAGGTGAGACCCAGTACTTC.

This clonotype was detected a few times. The CDR3 is CASSSRRQGDQPQHF. The DNA of the CDR3 is TGTGCCAGCAGCTCTCGGCGACAGGGTGATCAGCCCCAGCATTTT. The chain uses TRBV12-3 or TRBV12-4 and TRBJ1-5; 7 positions match TRBD1. Unmatched junction bases numbered 10, after V lost 6 bases and J lost 5 bases. This CDR3 region has 15 residues.

The sample holds many counts of this clonotype. The genes are TRBV5-1 and TRBJ2-5; D is undetermined. Germline-derived CDR1 and CDR2 are SGHRS and YFSETQ. This CDR3 comprises 12 residues. Between the trimmed V and J ends, which lost 3 bases and 1 base, there was a span of 4 bases. This chain's CDR3 is CASSYAQETQYF. The CDR3 bases are TGCGCCAGCAGCTATGCCCAAGAGACCCAGTACTTC.

J is TRBJ2-5 and V is TRBV7-2; 10 bases are a match to TRBD2. In germline, CDR1 is SGHTA, CDR2 FQGNSA. The CDR3 loop spans 16 amino acids. J lost 7 bases, V lost 5 bases, and 13 bases had no gene match. In nucleotides, the CDR3 is TGTGCCAGCAGCCATTCAAGCGGGGGGGTAAAAGGGACCCAGTACTTC. It yields the protein CASSHSSGGVKGTQYF.

The rearrangement joins TRBV28 to TRBJ2-2; D gene uncertain. The CDR3 has 14 amino acids. CDR1 and CDR2 from the germline V gene are MDHEN and SYDVKM. V lost 5 bases and J 0 bases, leaving 7 bases between the germline ends. The CDR3 spells CASSSQPNTGELFF. In DNA form, the CDR3 reads TGTGCCAGCAGTAGCCAGCCGAACACCGGGGAGCTGTTTTTT.

The V and J genes are TRBV7-2 and TRBJ1-2; D might be TRBD1 (5 bases). This CDR3 comprises 14 residues. Germline CDR1 SGHTA, CDR2 FQGNSA. With 1 base removed from V and 4 bases from J, the gap between germline ends came to 10 bases. For the CDR3, the DNA is TGTGCCAGCAGCTTAGAGGGGCGTAGCTATGGCTACACCTTC. It translates to CASSLEGRSYGYTF.

The genes are TRBV20-1 and TRBJ2-1, with D perhaps TRBD1 or TRBD2 (5 bases each). CDR3 length: 13 residues. CDR1 DFQATT and CDR2 SNEGSKA come from the germline V gene (reference sequence). The germline V and J ends were trimmed by 5 bases and 3 bases, with 11 bases remaining between them. The DNA of the CDR3 is TGCAGTGCTGTAGGGACCTACTACAATGAGCAGTTCTTC. Translating gives CSAVGTYYNEQFF.

In this sample, this clonotype turned up a few times. V and J are TRBV12-3 or TRBV12-4 and TRBJ2-1; a possible D gene is TRBD2 (6 bases). The CDR3 sequence is 14 residues long. Trimming shortened V by 3 bases and J by 5 bases, and 11 bases separated the two germline ends. This chain's CDR3 is CASSLRRRDNEQFF. DNA for the CDR3: TGTGCCAGCAGTTTGAGGCGGAGGGACAATGAGCAGTTCTTC.

The J gene is TRBJ1-1, the V gene TRBV10-2, with a possible D match to TRBD1 (5 bases). V gave up 4 bases and J gave up 7 bases, with 7 bases separating them. From germline, CDR1 is WSHSY and CDR2 SAAADI. The CDR3 consists of 11 residues. The CDR3 reads CASSGGGEAFF. DNA for the CDR3: TGCGCCAGCAGTGGGGGGGGTGAAGCTTTCTTT.

The table lists this clonotype with many counts. The CDR3 DNA sequence: TGTGCCAGCAGGACGACAGGGAGAGAGACCCAGTACTTC. Its protein product is CASRTTGRETQYF. This rearrangement joins TRBV5-5 to TRBJ2-5; TRBD1 agrees at 7 bases. This CDR3 spans 13 amino acids. Germline assignment: CDR1 SGHKS and CDR2 YYEKEE (reference sequence). The trim removed 5 bases at V and 4 bases at J, leaving 5 bases unmatched.